Listed below are T cell receptor beta chains from one sample, sequenced in a study of beta chain features in type 1 diabetes. Produced via immunoSEQ multiplex PCR; TCRdb's table is partial and in-frame only. The sample holds a few hundred thousand clones, more than 9.5% seen once. Sequenced input: naive CD4+ T cells from blood. These receptor sequences come from a woman between 25 and 40 years old in good health. Each CDR3 is given without its conserved first and last residue. Clone size is given for some rows only: seen once, a few or many times, or a class if the clone is expanded.

j_call: TRBJ2-7
v_call: TRBV5-6
clone_size: few
cdr3_aa: ASSQLQQGALEQY

j_call: TRBJ2-7
v_call: TRBV7-2
clone_size: -
cdr3_aa: ASSPPRGLSYEQY

j_call: TRBJ1-5
v_call: TRBV6-1
clone_size: few
cdr3_aa: ASKGWQDGNQPQH

j_call: TRBJ1-5
v_call: TRBV18
clone_size: -
cdr3_aa: ASSPETGNQPQH

j_call: TRBJ2-5
v_call: TRBV9
clone_size: -
cdr3_aa: ASSVGASGRHHQETQY

j_call: TRBJ1-1
v_call: TRBV7-2
clone_size: -
cdr3_aa: ASSYKGGSMNTEAF

j_call: TRBJ2-3
v_call: TRBV14
clone_size: -
cdr3_aa: ASSLTSATGDTQY

j_call: TRBJ2-7
v_call: TRBV28
clone_size: -
cdr3_aa: ASSTGVYEQY

j_call: TRBJ2-1
v_call: TRBV4-2
clone_size: few
cdr3_aa: ASSQELIAGGNEQF

j_call: TRBJ2-5
v_call: TRBV7-9
clone_size: few
cdr3_aa: ASSLVAETFQETQY

j_call: TRBJ2-3
v_call: TRBV30
clone_size: -
cdr3_aa: AEGTSGTTDTQY

j_call: TRBJ2-5
v_call: TRBV9
clone_size: few
cdr3_aa: ASSVGVYQETQY

j_call: TRBJ2-4
v_call: TRBV2
clone_size: -
cdr3_aa: ASSGVRGENIQY

j_call: TRBJ2-4
v_call: TRBV7-3
clone_size: -
cdr3_aa: ASSPSPRTGSKNIQY

j_call: TRBJ2-4
v_call: TRBV6-6
clone_size: -
cdr3_aa: ASSYGDRINIQY

j_call: TRBJ2-4
v_call: TRBV29-1
clone_size: -
cdr3_aa: SVLSGSQGIQY

j_call: TRBJ2-7
v_call: TRBV5-1
clone_size: few
cdr3_aa: ASTQPGLYEQY

j_call: TRBJ2-1
v_call: TRBV5-4
clone_size: few
cdr3_aa: ASSPPGLAKNEQF

j_call: TRBJ2-1
v_call: TRBV6-1
clone_size: -
cdr3_aa: ASTADSSYNEQF

j_call: TRBJ2-5
v_call: TRBV28
clone_size: -
cdr3_aa: ASLTSGAQETQY

j_call: TRBJ2-1
v_call: TRBV7-2
clone_size: few
cdr3_aa: ASSLGGTSGRGEQF

j_call: TRBJ2-1
v_call: TRBV18
clone_size: few
cdr3_aa: ASGNGGESSYNEQF